The 20 T cell receptor beta chains presented below share a single source sample, sequenced in a study of T cells in Graves' hyperthyroidism and ophthalmopathy. Amplification yielded TCR beta CDR3 regions, with RNA transcripts as the source. Initially, a first-round RT-PCR of the TCR CDR3 employed the HTBI primer set. A single record per CDR3 protein comes from TCRdb applying MiXCR to the multiplex PCR reads. The top ten hold 17% of the sample, which has 530,000 or so distinct CDR3 sequences, approximately 17% seen once. The material sequenced was blood. These TCRs come from a woman under 30 with Graves' ophthalmopathy.

The genes are TRBV6-1 and TRBJ1-6; D gene ambiguous. The CDR3 has 15 residues. Trimming took 0 bases from V and 6 from J, leaving 9 bases between them. Looked up from germline, CDR1 is MNHNS and CDR2 is SASEGT. In nucleotides, the CDR3 is TGTGCCAGCAGTGAAGCCCGGGGTTTTAATTCACCCCTCCACTTT. Translated: CASSEARGFNSPLHF.

A note on this clonotype: A read error is possible here, since a much larger clone lies one base away. This sequence joins TRBV7-9 and TRBJ1-4; 10 positions agree with TRBD1. CDR1 and CDR2 (germline): SEHNR, FQNEAQ (reference sequence). The CDR3 length is 14 residues. The junction had 4 bases not matched to a gene; V was cut back by 5 bases and J by 7 bases. This CDR3 reads CASSRTGGSEKLFF. CDR3 DNA sequence: TGTGCCAGCAGCCGGACAGGGGGAAGTGAAAAACTGTTTTTT.

The sample holds a few counts of this clonotype. The chain employs TRBV3-1 and TRBJ2-7; 8 positions agree with TRBD2. V dropped 6 bases and J dropped 3; count of bases not matched to a gene: 7. Per the germline V gene, CDR1 is LGHDT and CDR2 is YNNKEL (reference sequence). CDR3 length equals 14 residues. The CDR3 bases are TGTGCCAGCAGAAACAGCGGGAGTAGCTACGAGCAGTACTTC. Amino acids: CASRNSGSSYEQYF.

This clonotype was counted many times. The chain uses TRBV12-3 or TRBV12-4 and TRBJ1-2, with D possibly TRBD1 on 5 matching bases. Trimming took 5 bases from V and 7 from J, leaving 14 bases between them. The CDR3 contains 13 residues. This chain's CDR3 is CASSPGPSPGYTF. The CDR3 region has the DNA TGTGCCAGCAGTCCGGGACCATCCCCTGGCTACACCTTC.

The chain uses TRBV11-2 and TRBJ2-1; 12 nucleotides agree with TRBD2. J gave up 9 bases and V 1 base, and 7 bases lay outside the gene matches. The CDR3 loop spans 16 amino acids. Germline V gene lookup returns CDR1 SGHAT and CDR2 FQNNGV. In DNA, the CDR3 is TGTGCCAGCAGCTTAGGGACTAGCGGGACCCCCAGTGAGCAGTTCTTC. Its protein is CASSLGTSGTPSEQFF.

The table lists this clonotype with many counts. This sequence joins TRBV5-1 and TRBJ1-1; 9 nucleotides agree with TRBD1. V shed 1 base, J shed 6 bases, and the junction held 13 bases outside the gene matches. The CDR3 is 17 residues long. CDR1 SGHRS and CDR2 YFSETQ come from the germline V gene. The CDR3 DNA follows: TGCGCCAGCAGCTTGTACTACCGGGACAGGGAAAGGGCTGAAGCTTTCTTT. It specifies CASSLYYRDRERAEAFF.

As concerns this clonotype: The CDR3 end shows no conserved phenylalanine or tryptophan, and so a read error is likely. The chain carries TRBV9 and TRBJ1-5, with 7 bases fitting TRBD1. Trimming cost V 3 bases and J 2 bases; bases outside gene matches: 8. This CDR3 is built from 16 residues. The germline V gene has CDR1 SGDLS and CDR2 YYNGEE. CDR3 residues: CASSARGTVGNQPQHI. Written as DNA, the CDR3 is TGTGCCAGCAGCGCACGAGGGACAGTGGGCAATCAGCCCCAGCATATT.

Note on this clonotype: The junction departs from the called germline gene at one end, perhaps through a read error. The chain links TRBV19 to TRBJ1-1; D unclear. CDR1 and CDR2 from the germline V gene are LNHDA and SQIVND (reference sequence). The CDR3 covers 15 residues. The CDR3 DNA reads as TGTGTCAGTACGTCCGTGAGGGTCAGGAACACTGAAGCTTTCTTT. It codes for CVSTSVRVRNTEAFF.

This clonotype was seen ten or more times. The V call is TRBV29-1, the J call TRBJ2-3, with 14 nucleotides matching TRBD2. Germline V gene lookup returns CDR1 SQVTM and CDR2 ANQGSEA. The CDR3 loop spans 16 amino acids. Trimming at V came to 5 bases and at J to 1 base, leaving 5 bases not matched to a gene. The CDR3 region is CSVQGLAGDRTDTQYF. Written as DNA, the CDR3 is TGCAGCGTTCAGGGACTAGCGGGAGATCGCACAGATACGCAGTATTTT.

This clonotype was seen a few times. This chain links TRBV28 with TRBJ1-5, with D perhaps matching TRBD1 (6 bases). The germline gives CDR1 MDHEN, CDR2 SYDVKM. CDR3 size: 13 residues. V was shortened by 6 bases and J by 3 bases, with 9 bases between the two germline ends. The CDR3 loop reads CASRTGNNQPQHF. CDR3 sequence (DNA): TGTGCCAGCAGAACAGGGAACAATCAGCCCCAGCATTTT.

The sample holds many counts of this clonotype. This chain links TRBV6-1 with TRBJ1-1; 9 bases fit TRBD1. This CDR3 comprises 14 residues. Germline trimming cut 7 bases from V and 4 bases from J; bases unmatched to any gene: 7. Germline V gene lookup returns CDR1 MNHNS and CDR2 SASEGT. The CDR3: CASIWTGDSTEAFF. The CDR3, as DNA: TGTGCCAGCATTTGGACAGGGGACAGCACTGAAGCTTTCTTT.

The CDR3 is CASSSTSGNYNEQFF. CDR3 coding DNA: TGTGCCAGCAGTTCGACTAGCGGGAACTACAATGAGCAGTTCTTC. The J gene is TRBJ2-1, the V gene TRBV27; 11 nucleotides match TRBD2. CDR1 is MNHEY, CDR2 SMNVEV, per germline (reference sequence). The CDR3 extends over 15 amino acids. The ends lost 4 bases at V and 3 bases at J; junction bases unmatched: 2.

In its sample, this clonotype was seen many times. The CDR3 here is CASSAVEAEAFF. The CDR3 region has the DNA TGTGCCAGCAGTGCGGTCGAGGCTGAAGCTTTCTTT. This chain connects TRBV28 to TRBJ1-1; D is unclear. This CDR3 spans 12 amino acids. The V gene's germline CDR1 is MDHEN and CDR2 SYDVKM. Trimming removed 5 bases from V and 6 bases from J, with 10 bases in between.

The J gene is TRBJ1-6, the V gene TRBV6-1; D is unclear. Looked up from germline, CDR1 is MNHNS and CDR2 is SASEGT. The CDR3 consists of 16 residues. Trimming took 2 bases from V and 4 from J, leaving 12 bases between them. This CDR3 reads CASSENPGLYNSPLHF. DNA of the CDR3: TGTGCCAGCAGTGAAAATCCGGGCTTGTATAATTCACCCCTCCACTTT.

This clonotype was picked up many times. The V call is TRBV27, the J call TRBJ2-1; tentative D call: TRBD2 (5 bases). Germline V gene lookup returns CDR1 MNHEY and CDR2 SMNVEV (reference sequence). This CDR3 region has 14 residues. The V and J ends lost 5 bases and 7 bases respectively, with 15 bases between them. CDR3 sequence: CASSLYTSGNEQFF. CDR3 in DNA: TGTGCCAGCAGTCTCTATACGTCGGGAAATGAGCAGTTCTTC.

This clonotype was observed a handful of times. The junction shows a germline mismatch at one end, possibly a read error. The rearrangement links TRBV12-3 or TRBV12-4 to TRBJ2-7; 12 nucleotides line up with TRBD1. CDR3 size: 15 residues. CDR3 residues: CASSSGTGGSNEQYF. The CDR3 DNA sequence: TGTGCCAGCAGTTCCGGGACAGGGGGCTCCAACGAGCAGTACTTC.

V usage is TRBV15 and J usage is TRBJ1-4, with D possibly matching TRBD1 (6 bases). There are 18 residues in the CDR3. The germline V gene encodes CDR1 LNHNV and CDR2 YYDKDF (reference sequence). V lost 5 bases to trimming and J lost 7 bases, with 26 bases between them. CDR3 sequence reads: CATSGQVTGRYGSEKLFF. CDR3 DNA: TGTGCCACCAGCGGCCAGGTCACAGGGCGGTACGGGAGTGAAAAACTGTTTTTT.

The gene calls are TRBV15 and TRBJ1-6; D unresolved. Germline V lookup: CDR1 LNHNV, CDR2 YYDKDF (reference sequence). Between the trimmed V and J ends, which lost 1 base and 6 bases, there was a span of 4 bases. CDR3 length: 13 residues. The CDR3 DNA is TGTGCCACCAGCAGAGGAAGTAATTCACCCCTCCACTTT. Translation: CATSRGSNSPLHF.

This sequence joins TRBV14 and TRBJ1-2; 7 positions agree with TRBD1. CDR1 and CDR2 (germline): SGHDN, FVKESK. The CDR3 spans 15 residues. Germline trimming cut 4 bases from V and 3 bases from J; bases unmatched to any gene: 8. The CDR3 reads CASSPGTALDYGYTF. CDR3 nucleotide sequence: TGTGCCAGCAGCCCCGGGACAGCGTTGGACTATGGCTACACCTTC.

This clonotype was seen a handful of times. A much bigger clone sits one base away, suggesting this may be a read error. As DNA, the CDR3 is TGTGCCAGCAGTACTCGACAGGAGTTCTCCTACGAGCAGTACTTC. It translates to CASSTRQEFSYEQYF. This sequence joins TRBV28 and TRBJ2-7; D is possibly TRBD1 (6 bases). This CDR3 contains 15 residues. CDR1 and CDR2 (germline): MDHEN, SYDVKM. V was cut by 5 bases and J by 0 bases, with 14 bases left in between.